This T cell receptor (beta chain) came from a study of shared clonotypes between healthy human individuals. Running of the assay took place at deep level. Genomic DNA of each subset was evenly split across several immunoSEQ plates. Assay: immunoSEQ multiplex PCR; the TCRdb copy retains only in-frame clones and omits some. The sample lists about 1.5 million clones, 95% to 99% occurring once. Trimming cost V 4 bases and J 5 bases, with 10 bases left between them. In germline, CDR1 is SGHRS, CDR2 YFSETQ. CDR3 length: 13 amino acids. Findings of the study overall: Generation probabilities were higher for clonotypes shared across all four sorted-subset donors than for unshared ones. Memory subsets had estimated richness that was generally smaller than that of naive subsets.

For this clone: Antigen specificity is unknown.

The sample taken for sequencing was naive CD4+ T cells sorted from blood. Subset specified: CD45RA+ positively selected. The receptor comes from a man aged 25 to 45 in good health. The J gene is TRBJ1-5, the V gene TRBV5-1; D possibly corresponds to TRBD1 (5 bases). The CDR3 loop is CASSEGWDQPQHF. The CDR3 coding sequence is TGCGCCAGCAGCGAGGGGTGGGATCAGCCCCAGCATTTT.